The rows below give T cell receptor beta chains drawn from one sample of a study of T-cell reconstitution after alpha-beta-depleted transplantation in children. TCRdb redid the calling of the PCR reads with MiXCR, one entry per CDR3 protein. The sample gives about 510,000 distinct CDR3 sequences, about 10% of which show up once; 14% is in the top ten. The material sequenced was PBMCs, mostly from graft donor cells, taken 180 days after TCRalphabeta/CD19-depleted stem cell transplant. The receptors here all came from a female patient aged 2-9 years who had a stem cell transplant for aplastic anemia, so the T cells may come from the graft donor. The CDR3 runs from the conserved cysteine through the conserved F or W. The D gene is left open where the match is weak. Size values are once, few and many counts, or a class for expanded clones, and some rows have none.

abundance: few; d_gene: TRBD1; v_gene: TRBV12-3/TRBV12-4; j_gene: TRBJ1-2; CDR3nt: TGTGCCAGCGGAAGGGACAGGGGCTACACCTTC; CDR3aa: CASGRDRGYTF
abundance: many; d_gene: .; v_gene: TRBV14; j_gene: TRBJ2-4; CDR3nt: TGTGCCAGCAGCCAACTTCGGAGCATTCAGTACTTC; CDR3aa: CASSQLRSIQYF
abundance: few; d_gene: TRBD1; v_gene: TRBV4-2; j_gene: TRBJ1-5; CDR3nt: TGTGCCAGCAGCCCAGGGGGCACGGTGGGCAATCAGCCCCAGCATTTT; CDR3aa: CASSPGGTVGNQPQHF
abundance: few; d_gene: .; v_gene: TRBV7-2; j_gene: TRBJ2-7; CDR3nt: TGTGCCAGCAGCTTAGCGGTGGGAAGGCCCCTCAGCTCCTACGAGCAGTACTTC; CDR3aa: CASSLAVGRPLSSYEQYF
abundance: few; d_gene: .; v_gene: TRBV27; j_gene: TRBJ2-2; CDR3nt: TGTGCCAGCAGTCCCAGTCCAGGGGCGGACACCGGGGAGCTGTTTTTT; CDR3aa: CASSPSPGADTGELFF
abundance: .; d_gene: .; v_gene: TRBV20-1; j_gene: TRBJ2-7; CDR3nt: TGCAGTGCTAGCGCCAGAGGCAGCGAGCAGTACTTC; CDR3aa: CSASARGSEQYF
abundance: many; d_gene: .; v_gene: TRBV28; j_gene: TRBJ1-3; CDR3nt: TGTGCCAGCAGTTTCAGCTCTGGAAACACCATATATTTT; CDR3aa: CASSFSSGNTIYF
abundance: many; d_gene: TRBD2; v_gene: TRBV5-1; j_gene: TRBJ2-7; CDR3nt: TGCGCCAGCAGCTTGGGGACTAGCGGGGGGGAGCAGTACTTC; CDR3aa: CASSLGTSGGEQYF
abundance: .; d_gene: .; v_gene: TRBV30; j_gene: TRBJ2-3; CDR3nt: TGTGCCTGGAGTAGTAGCGGACTCACAGATACGCAGTATTTT; CDR3aa: CAWSSSGLTDTQYF
abundance: many; d_gene: .; v_gene: TRBV20-1; j_gene: TRBJ2-1; CDR3nt: TGCAGTGCTAGAGTTACTAGTCCCATTAGGAATGAGCAGTTCTTC; CDR3aa: CSARVTSPIRNEQFF
abundance: few; d_gene: TRBD2; v_gene: TRBV12-3/TRBV12-4; j_gene: TRBJ2-1; CDR3nt: TGTGCCAGCAGGCGGACTAGCGGGGTAAGGGATGAGCAGTTCTTC; CDR3aa: CASRRTSGVRDEQFF
abundance: few; d_gene: .; v_gene: TRBV4-3; j_gene: TRBJ2-1; CDR3nt: TGCGCCAGCAGCCACCGACTAGTTGGGAATGAGCAGTTCTTC; CDR3aa: CASSHRLVGNEQFF
abundance: few; d_gene: .; v_gene: TRBV12-3/TRBV12-4; j_gene: TRBJ1-1; CDR3nt: TGTGCCAGCAGTTCCCGGACAGCCACTGAAGCTTTCTTT; CDR3aa: CASSSRTATEAFF
abundance: few; d_gene: .; v_gene: TRBV7-9; j_gene: TRBJ1-1; CDR3nt: TGTGCCAGCAGCTTGACAGGAAGGGGGGAGAGCACTGAAGCTTTCTTT; CDR3aa: CASSLTGRGESTEAFF
abundance: many; d_gene: .; v_gene: TRBV5-1; j_gene: TRBJ1-2; CDR3nt: TGCGCCAGCAGTTCGGCCACGCGGGGCTACACCTTC; CDR3aa: CASSSATRGYTF
abundance: few; d_gene: TRBD1; v_gene: TRBV10-3; j_gene: TRBJ1-5; CDR3nt: TGTGCCATCAGTGATACGGCAGGGGGCCTCCTTCTCAATCAGCCCCAGCATTTT; CDR3aa: CAISDTAGGLLLNQPQHF
abundance: once; d_gene: .; v_gene: TRBV20-1; j_gene: TRBJ2-7; CDR3nt: TGCAGTGCTAGAGAAAGTTTCGTGACGGACTACGAGCAGTACTTC; CDR3aa: CSARESFVTDYEQYF
abundance: few; d_gene: TRBD1; v_gene: TRBV27; j_gene: TRBJ2-2; CDR3nt: TGTGCCAGCAGTGGACAGGGGAGGGCCGGGGAGCTGTTTTTT; CDR3aa: CASSGQGRAGELFF
abundance: many; d_gene: TRBD2; v_gene: TRBV15; j_gene: TRBJ2-3; CDR3nt: TGTGCCACCAGCAGAGACCGGGGACTAACCACAGATACGCAGTATTTT; CDR3aa: CATSRDRGLTTDTQYF
abundance: .; d_gene: TRBD2; v_gene: TRBV4-3; j_gene: TRBJ2-3; CDR3nt: TGCGCCAGCAGCCAAGAGGGACTAGCGAGGCAGTATTTT; CDR3aa: CASSQEGLARQYF
abundance: .; d_gene: .; v_gene: TRBV19; j_gene: TRBJ2-5; CDR3nt: TGTGCCAGTAGTCCCGAGGTGTTAGTCGAGACCCAGTACTTC; CDR3aa: CASSPEVLVETQYF
abundance: .; d_gene: .; v_gene: TRBV7-2; j_gene: TRBJ2-4; CDR3nt: TGTGCCAGCAGCCCCCACCGGGACATTCAGTACTTC; CDR3aa: CASSPHRDIQYF
abundance: .; d_gene: TRBD1; v_gene: TRBV20-1; j_gene: TRBJ1-2; CDR3nt: TGCAGTGCTAGAGATGGAGACAGGGGACCCGCTGGCTACACCTTC; CDR3aa: CSARDGDRGPAGYTF
abundance: few; d_gene: .; v_gene: TRBV29-1; j_gene: TRBJ2-1; CDR3nt: TGCAGCGTTGGTTCGGGGGGCGATGAGCAGTTCTTC; CDR3aa: CSVGSGGDEQFF